This passage covers 26 T cell receptor beta chains from one sample sequenced in a study of cytomegalovirus exposure and HLA in healthy donors. It was with 60 Vbeta and 13 Jbeta primers that the PCR ran. Measured with immunoSEQ multiplex PCR; TCRdb has only the in-frame clones, and not every one. The sample contains over 100,000 clones, roughly 73% of which appear only once. The sequenced material came from PBMCs. The receptors were sampled from a woman in her thirties in good health and CMV-seronegative.

The chain links TRBV11-3 to TRBJ2-3, with TRBD1 as a possible D gene (5 bases). This CDR3 has 16 residues. V gave up 5 bases and J gave up 4 bases, with 19 bases separating them. Germline V gene lookup returns CDR1 SGHNT and CDR2 YENEEA. DNA for the CDR3: TGTGCCAGCAGCCCCCCAGAGCAGGGAATTTCAGATACGCAGTATTTT. This translates into CASSPPEQGISDTQYF.

The V call is TRBV30, the J call TRBJ1-5; a weak D match, TRBD1 (6 bases). CDR3 length: 12 residues. Trimming removed 2 bases from V and 6 bases from J, with 8 bases in between. Per germline, CDR1 GTSNPN and CDR2 SVGIG (reference sequence). The CDR3, as DNA: TGTGCCTGGAGTAGAGGGGGTCAGCCCCAGCATTTT. As protein: CAWSRGGQPQHF.

V and J are TRBV19 and TRBJ1-1; D not resolved. CDR3 length equals 13 residues. V was pared by 10 bases and J by 0 bases, with 12 bases between. The germline gives CDR1 LNHDA, CDR2 SQIVND (reference sequence). For the CDR3, the DNA is TGTGCCACCCAAACTAGCATGAACACTGAAGCTTTCTTT. Translated, it gives CATQTSMNTEAFF.

The chain couples TRBV2 to TRBJ2-7; no reliable D call. CDR3 length equals 12 residues. Germline V gene data show CDR1 as SNHLY and CDR2 as FYNNEI. Trimming pared 7 bases from V and 6 bases from J, leaving 13 bases between. The CDR3 coding sequence is TGTGCCAGCAACAGTATAGTTGGCGAGCAGTACTTC. This encodes CASNSIVGEQYF.

The CDR3 loop reads CASSLAGTGAYEQYF. The CDR3 nucleotides are TGTGCCAGCAGCTTGGCGGGGACAGGGGCCTACGAGCAGTACTTC. This sequence joins TRBV5-6 and TRBJ2-7, with 10 bases matching TRBD1. The trim removed 0 bases at V and 2 bases at J, leaving 2 bases unmatched. Germline V gene sequence: CDR1 SGHDT, CDR2 YYEEEE. The CDR3 spans 15 residues.

This clone has just a few counts. The rearrangement joins TRBV5-1 to TRBJ1-2, with TRBD1 as a possible D gene (5 bases). Per the germline V gene, CDR1 is SGHRS and CDR2 is YFSETQ. Trimming pared 4 bases from V and 4 bases from J, leaving 17 bases between. There are 15 residues in the CDR3. The CDR3 sequence is CASSPTAGPVYGYTF. CDR3 bases: TGCGCCAGCAGCCCCACAGCGGGGCCAGTCTATGGCTACACCTTC.

The genes are TRBV19 and TRBJ1-5; 8 bases line up with TRBD1. The CDR3 has 16 residues. The J segment lost 1 base and the V segment lost 5 bases, leaving 7 bases of the junction unmatched. The germline gives CDR1 LNHDA, CDR2 SQIVND (reference sequence). The CDR3 coding sequence is TGTGCCAGTAGTCCATGGACAGGGACCAGCAATCAGCCCCAGCATTTT. Its translation: CASSPWTGTSNQPQHF. Drawing the rest from reference TRBV19 and TRBJ1-5, the complete variable domain is DGGITQSPKYLFRKEGQNVTLSCEQNLNHDAMYWYRQDPGQGLRLIYYSQIVNDFQKGDIAEGYSVSREKKESFPLTVTSAQKNPTAFYLCASSPWTGTSNQPQHFGDGTRLSIL.

The chain employs TRBV7-2 and TRBJ1-1, with D uncertain. This CDR3 is built from 13 residues. Deletions cut 5 bases from V and 6 bases from J, with 13 bases between. From germline, CDR1 is SGHTA and CDR2 FQGNSA. CDR3 coding DNA: TGTGCCAGCAGCCTTCGGGAGCTCCCTGAAGCTTTCTTT. Its protein is CASSLRELPEAFF.

This chain connects TRBV5-1 to TRBJ2-5; TRBD1 aligns across 7 bases. The V gene end was trimmed by 2 bases and the J gene end by 5 bases; junction bases not matched to a gene: 3. This CDR3 is 13 amino acids long. Looked up from germline, CDR1 is SGHRS and CDR2 is YFSETQ. In nucleotides, the CDR3 is TGCGCCAGCAGCTTTGGACAGGCGGAGACCCAGTACTTC. Amino acids: CASSFGQAETQYF. Filled out from reference TRBV5-1 and TRBJ2-5, the complete variable domain reads KAGVTQTPRYLIKTRGQQVTLSCSPISGHRSVSWYQQTPGQGLQFLFEYFSETQRNKGNFPGRFSGRQFSNSRSEMNVSTLELGDSALYLCASSFGQAETQYFGPGTRLLVL.

This rearrangement joins TRBV7-9 to TRBJ1-1; 8 bases agree with TRBD1. CDR3 length: 12 residues. With V trimmed by 5 bases and J by 9 bases, 5 bases remained unmatched. The germline V gene has CDR1 SEHNR and CDR2 FQNEAQ (reference sequence). CDR3 protein: CASSLGQGKAFF. CDR3 coding DNA: TGTGCCAGCAGCCTTGGACAGGGCAAAGCTTTCTTT. The entire variable domain, with the rest obtained from reference TRBV7-9 and TRBJ1-1, is as follows: DTGVSQNPRHKITKRGQNVTFRCDPISEHNRLYWYRQTLGQGPEFLTYFQNEAQLEKSRLLSDRFSAERPKGSFSTLEIQRTEQGDSAMYLCASSLGQGKAFFGQGTRLTVV.

This clone was seen a handful of times. The chain joins TRBV4-3 to TRBJ1-2; 8 nucleotides match TRBD1. In germline, CDR1 is LGHNA, CDR2 YSLEER. V dropped 3 bases and J dropped 7; count of bases not matched to a gene: 4. This CDR3 has 13 amino acids. This chain's CDR3 is CASSHWDRRGYTF. CDR3 nucleotides: TGCGCCAGCAGCCACTGGGACAGGCGTGGCTACACCTTC.

The chain carries TRBV29-1 and TRBJ2-7; TRBD2 agrees at 13 bases. The junction had 8 bases not matched to a gene; V was cut back by 7 bases and J by 5 bases. The CDR3 consists of 14 residues. Germline CDR1 reads SQVTM; CDR2 reads ANQGSEA. As DNA, the CDR3 is TGCAGCGCAAGACTAGCGGGAGGTGTGAACGAGCAGTACTTC. Protein sequence: CSARLAGGVNEQYF.

The chain combines TRBV6-6 with TRBJ1-3, with D maybe TRBD1 (5 bases). Germline V gene lookup returns CDR1 MNHNY and CDR2 SVGAGI (reference sequence). V was trimmed by 2 bases and J by 3 bases, leaving 11 bases between them. The CDR3 extends over 15 amino acids. As DNA, the CDR3 is TGTGCCAGCAGTTACCAGGACATAAATGGAAACACCATATATTTT. This translates into CASSYQDINGNTIYF.

This chain joins TRBV30 and TRBJ1-1; D unclear. The CDR3 sequence is 11 residues long. In germline, CDR1 is GTSNPN, CDR2 SVGIG (reference sequence). Trimming left V 3 bases short and J 8 bases short, with 10 bases between. In DNA, the CDR3 is TGTGCCTGGAGACCCCGGGTAGAAGCTTTCTTT. It yields the protein CAWRPRVEAFF.

This clone was observed a handful of times. The rearrangement uses TRBV30 and TRBJ2-3; 13 positions agree with TRBD2. Germline CDR1 reads GTSNPN; CDR2 reads SVGIG (reference sequence). Trimming at V came to 0 bases and at J to 5 bases, leaving 5 bases not matched to a gene. The CDR3 runs 16 residues. CDR3 nucleotide sequence: TGTGCCTGGAGTGTACTAGCGGGGGGGTTCCGAGATACGCAGTATTTT. It encodes CAWSVLAGGFRDTQYF.

The CDR3 reads CASRGQTGLGNQPQHF. The CDR3 DNA reads as TGTGCCAGCAGGGGACAGACAGGGCTTGGTAATCAGCCCCAGCATTTT. The chain links TRBV2 to TRBJ1-5; 7 positions match TRBD1. Germline V gene lookup returns CDR1 SNHLY and CDR2 FYNNEI. The CDR3 runs 16 residues. V dropped 6 bases and J dropped 4; count of bases not matched to a gene: 12.

The V and J genes are TRBV14 and TRBJ1-5, with a weak D call TRBD1 (6 bases). This CDR3 has 14 amino acids. The V end was cut by 4 bases, the J end by 3 bases, with 10 bases between. CDR1 is SGHDN, CDR2 FVKESK, per germline. The CDR3 sequence is CASSPRGINQPQHF. Here the CDR3 DNA reads TGTGCCAGCAGCCCAAGGGGGATCAATCAGCCCCAGCATTTT.

The genes are TRBV30 and TRBJ1-2; D is unclear. The germline CDR1 and CDR2 sequences are GTSNPN and SVGIG (reference sequence). Trimming took off 3 bases at V and 8 bases at J, with 16 bases between the two ends. CDR3 length equals 13 residues. The CDR3 region has the DNA TGTGCCTGGAGCCAGCTGCCAGGCGACGGCTACACCTTC. As protein: CAWSQLPGDGYTF. The full variable domain, its missing parts supplied by reference TRBV30 and TRBJ1-2, is SQTIHQWPATLVQPVGSPLSLECTVEGTSNPNLYWYRQAAGRGLQLLFYSVGIGQISSEVPQNLSASRPQDRQFILSSKKLLLSDSGFYLCAWSQLPGDGYTFGSGTRLTVV.

The chain is built from TRBV7-9 and TRBJ1-1; D not certain. The V end lost 1 base, the J end lost 3 bases, and 6 bases lay between the germline ends. Germline assignment: CDR1 SEHNR and CDR2 FQNEAQ (reference sequence). This CDR3 spans 13 amino acids. The CDR3 protein is CASSLVLDTEAFF. As DNA, the CDR3 is TGTGCCAGCAGCTTAGTACTTGACACTGAAGCTTTCTTT.

V usage is TRBV5-1 and J usage is TRBJ1-2; D remains unclear. The germline V gene encodes CDR1 SGHRS and CDR2 YFSETQ. The CDR3 runs to 14 residues. V was shortened by 6 bases and J by 3 bases, with 15 bases between the two germline ends. CDR3 sequence reads: CASNPNPGHYGYTF. The CDR3 bases are TGCGCCAGCAACCCCAACCCGGGTCACTATGGCTACACCTTC.

This clone has a handful of counts. The chain carries TRBV19 and TRBJ1-2, with D unresolved. V shed 1 base and J shed 8 bases, with 11 bases lying between them. Germline CDR1 reads LNHDA; CDR2 reads SQIVND (reference sequence). This CDR3 is 13 amino acids long. The CDR3 is CASSIVGGWGYTF. DNA for the CDR3: TGTGCCAGTAGTATAGTTGGAGGGTGGGGCTACACCTTC.

The chain combines TRBV19 with TRBJ1-2; TRBD1 aligns across 7 bases. Trimming cost V 6 bases and J 2 bases; bases outside gene matches: 6. The CDR3 loop spans 14 amino acids. CDR1 LNHDA and CDR2 SQIVND come from the germline V gene (reference sequence). The CDR3 DNA reads TGTGCCAGTAGACATAGGACAGGAAACTATGGCTACACCTTC. Residues: CASRHRTGNYGYTF.

This clone was counted between two and nine times. Other DNA sequences in the sample encode the same CDR3. The chain is built from TRBV5-6 and TRBJ2-7; 9 bases align to TRBD1. This CDR3 is built from 17 residues. In germline, CDR1 is SGHDT, CDR2 YYEEEE. Losses at the gene ends were 2 bases for V and 0 bases for J; bases not matched to a gene: 9. CDR3: CASSFPRLGQGSYEQYF. The CDR3 DNA sequence: TGTGCCAGCAGCTTCCCTCGTTTGGGACAGGGCTCCTACGAGCAGTACTTC.

V is TRBV6-5 and J is TRBJ1-3; maybe TRBD1 (5 bases). The germline V gene encodes CDR1 MNHEY and CDR2 SVGAGI. This CDR3 contains 15 residues. With 7 bases removed from V and 0 bases from J, the gap between germline ends came to 13 bases. In DNA form, the CDR3 reads TGTGCCAGCATTCGGACACTCAGCTCTGGAAACACCATATATTTT. Encoded protein: CASIRTLSSGNTIYF.

The chain has TRBV14 and TRBJ1-1; no firm D call. The CDR3 has 12 residues. Germline CDR1 and CDR2: SGHDN and FVKESK. Between the trimmed V and J ends, which lost 4 bases and 5 bases, there was a span of 8 bases. The CDR3 here is CASSLGWTEAFF. CDR3 sequence (DNA): TGTGCCAGCAGCCTCGGTTGGACTGAAGCTTTCTTT.

The genes are TRBV19 and TRBJ2-7; 8 bases are shared with TRBD2. This CDR3 has 14 amino acids. Germline V gene lookup returns CDR1 LNHDA and CDR2 SQIVND (reference sequence). The V gene end was trimmed by 5 bases and the J gene end by 2 bases; junction bases not matched to a gene: 5. Written as DNA, the CDR3 is TGTGCCAGTAGTCTGAGGACTAGCCCCTACGAGCAGTACTTC. Amino acid sequence: CASSLRTSPYEQYF.